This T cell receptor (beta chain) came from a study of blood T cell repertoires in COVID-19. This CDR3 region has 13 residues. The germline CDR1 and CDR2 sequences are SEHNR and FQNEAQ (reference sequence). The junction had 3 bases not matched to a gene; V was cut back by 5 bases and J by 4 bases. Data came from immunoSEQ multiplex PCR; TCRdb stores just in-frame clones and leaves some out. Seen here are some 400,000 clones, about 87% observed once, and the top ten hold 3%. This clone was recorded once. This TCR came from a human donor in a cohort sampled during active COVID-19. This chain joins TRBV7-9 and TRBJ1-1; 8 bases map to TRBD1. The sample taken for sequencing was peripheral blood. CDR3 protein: CASSHTGGTEAFF. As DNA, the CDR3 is TGTGCCAGCAGCCATACAGGGGGCACTGAAGCTTTCTTT.